The next 27 T cell receptor beta chains were all read from a single sample in a study of cytomegalovirus exposure and HLA in healthy donors. The study ran its PCR with 60 Vbeta and 13 Jbeta primers. Measured with immunoSEQ multiplex PCR; TCRdb has only the in-frame clones, and not every one. The sample lists about 180,000 clones, 75% to 90% occurring once. Input material: PBMCs. The receptors shown here come from a man aged 30-40 years in good health and CMV-seropositive.

The chain combines TRBV6-1 with TRBJ1-1; 7 nucleotides agree with TRBD1. Germline CDR1 and CDR2: MNHNS and SASEGT. CDR3 length: 15 residues. V was pared by 6 bases and J by 2 bases, with 9 bases of the junction left unmatched. DNA of the CDR3: TGTGCCAGCAGACTCGGGACAGCCACAAACACTGAAGCTTTCTTT. This encodes CASRLGTATNTEAFF.

The DNA of the CDR3 is TGCGCCAGCAGCCCCTACGGCACTACTGTAGACAATGAGCAGTTCTTC. It codes for CASSPYGTTVDNEQFF. V is TRBV4-1 and J is TRBJ2-1, with D uncertain. V lost 4 bases and J 5 bases, leaving 18 bases between the germline ends. Germline V gives CDR1 MGHRA, CDR2 YSYEKL. CDR3 size: 16 residues.

The chain uses TRBV4-1 and TRBJ2-7; 16 bases are a match to TRBD2. Germline values: CDR1 MGHRA, CDR2 YSYEKL. There are 17 residues in the CDR3. V gave up 4 bases and J gave up 4 bases; unmatched junction bases: 7. The CDR3 nucleotides are TGCGCCAGCAGCCGAGGCGGGACTAGCGGGAGGGCTTACGAGCAGTACTTC. It yields the protein CASSRGGTSGRAYEQYF.

The CDR3: CASSQRTSRTGEQFF. The CDR3 DNA sequence: TGCGCCAGCAGCCAACGGACTAGCCGTACTGGTGAGCAGTTCTTC. V gene TRBV4-1 combines with J gene TRBJ2-1; 8 nucleotides align to TRBD2. The CDR3 sequence is 15 residues long. V lost 2 bases and J lost 9; bases outside the gene matches: 9. CDR1 is MGHRA and CDR2 is YSYEKL in the germline V gene.

V usage is TRBV6-1 and J usage is TRBJ1-3, with D possibly being TRBD1 (5 bases). Trimming shortened V by 7 bases and J by 0 bases, and 10 bases separated the two germline ends. Germline assignment: CDR1 MNHNS and CDR2 SASEGT. The CDR3 consists of 14 residues. The CDR3 spells CASTMDTSGNTIYF. As DNA, the CDR3 is TGTGCCAGCACCATGGACACCTCTGGAAACACCATATATTTT.

The chain recombines TRBV27 with TRBJ2-7; D is uncertain. V dropped 3 bases and J dropped 4 bases, with 13 bases sitting between them. This CDR3 is 14 amino acids long. Germline V lookup: CDR1 MNHEY, CDR2 SMNVEV (reference sequence). CDR3 DNA sequence: TGTGCCAGCAGTTTCTACCCCCACTCGTACGAGCAGTACTTC. Translation gives CASSFYPHSYEQYF.

In DNA form, the CDR3 reads TGCGCCAGCAGCCGGAGGCCCGCCGGGGCAGATACGCAGTATTTT. Its translation is CASSRRPAGADTQYF. This chain connects TRBV4-1 to TRBJ2-3, with D possibly matching TRBD2 (5 bases). CDR3 length: 15 residues. V lost 4 bases, J lost 4 bases, and 15 bases lay in between. Germline CDR1 reads MGHRA; CDR2 reads YSYEKL.

This clone was seen only a few times. The V call is TRBV19, the J call TRBJ2-1, with TRBD1 identical over 8 bases. This CDR3 has 15 amino acids. V was clipped by 0 bases and J by 6 bases; unmatched bases: 4. CDR1 is LNHDA and CDR2 is SQIVND in the germline V gene (reference sequence). CDR3 protein: CASSIERTGFNEQFF. The CDR3 nucleotides are TGTGCCAGTAGTATAGAGAGGACAGGGTTCAATGAGCAGTTCTTC.

The chain combines TRBV5-1 with TRBJ2-1; 10 bases are a match to TRBD2. The CDR3 contains 15 residues. Trimming cost V 3 bases and J 2 bases; bases outside gene matches: 2. The germline V gene has CDR1 SGHRS and CDR2 YFSETQ. CDR3 DNA sequence: TGCGCCAGCAGCTCCACTAGCGGGACCTACAATGAGCAGTTCTTC. This gives the protein CASSSTSGTYNEQFF.

The rearrangement links TRBV9 to TRBJ2-3; no definite D call. This CDR3 contains 15 residues. From germline, CDR1 is SGDLS and CDR2 YYNGEE. Deletions cut 0 bases from V and 2 bases from J, with 10 bases between. The CDR3 DNA reads as TGTGCCAGCAGCGTAGATTTAGTTTTCACAGATACGCAGTATTTT. It specifies CASSVDLVFTDTQYF.

The chain links TRBV7-3 to TRBJ2-2, with D perhaps TRBD1 (5 bases). CDR1 is SGHTA, CDR2 FQGTGA, per germline. This CDR3 has 16 residues. Trimming took 0 bases from V and 0 from J, leaving 8 bases between them. The CDR3 loop reads CASSLTVGANTGELFF. The CDR3 DNA is TGTGCCAGCAGCTTAACCGTAGGGGCGAACACCGGGGAGCTGTTTTTT.

V and J are TRBV5-6 and TRBJ2-5; 7 nucleotides line up with TRBD2. There are 17 residues in the CDR3. V trimming: 4 bases; J trimming: 6 bases; junction bases outside the gene matches: 18. Germline V CDR1 and CDR2: SGHDT, YYEEEE. The CDR3, as DNA: TGTGCCAGCAGCATCAACCCGGGGGGTTTGTTCGCGAAGACCCAGTACTTC. This codes for CASSINPGGLFAKTQYF.

V gene TRBV25-1 combines with J gene TRBJ2-5, with 11 bases that match TRBD2. CDR1 MGHDK and CDR2 SYGVNS come from the germline V gene. The J segment lost 5 bases and the V segment lost 5 bases, leaving 7 bases of the junction unmatched. This CDR3 comprises 15 residues. CDR3 sequence reads: CASSFTSGSLETQYF. CDR3 sequence (DNA): TGTGCCAGCAGTTTTACTAGCGGGAGCTTGGAGACCCAGTACTTC.

The V gene is TRBV5-6, the J gene TRBJ2-1, with a weak D call TRBD2 (5 bases). The germline V gene has CDR1 SGHDT and CDR2 YYEEEE. CDR3 length: 15 residues. Trimming pared 3 bases from V and 3 bases from J, leaving 13 bases between. For the CDR3, the DNA is TGTGCCAGCAGCTCCGTCCCCGAGGGCTACAATGAGCAGTTCTTC. It is translated as CASSSVPEGYNEQFF.

This sequence joins TRBV27 and TRBJ2-3; 7 bases align to TRBD2. The CDR3 is 14 residues long. Germline V gene sequence: CDR1 MNHEY, CDR2 SMNVEV (reference sequence). The V gene end was trimmed by 7 bases and the J gene end by 2 bases; junction bases not matched to a gene: 6. CDR3 sequence: CASKVLASTDTQYF. The CDR3 DNA is TGTGCCAGCAAGGTACTAGCGTCCACAGATACGCAGTATTTT.

This clone was counted a single time. Other DNA sequences in the same sample also yield this CDR3. The J gene is TRBJ2-5, the V gene TRBV6-6; TRBD2 aligns across 11 bases. CDR3 length: 14 amino acids. Looked up from germline, CDR1 is MNHNY and CDR2 is SVGAGI (reference sequence). V shed 6 bases, J shed 2 bases, and the junction held 2 bases outside the gene matches. CDR3 residues: CASRGTSGQETQYF. The DNA for the CDR3 is TGTGCCAGCAGAGGGACTAGCGGACAAGAGACCCAGTACTTC.

The J gene is TRBJ2-1, the V gene TRBV29-1; 8 bases match TRBD2. The CDR3 is 14 amino acids. Germline lookup yields CDR1 SQVTM and CDR2 ANQGSEA. The V and J ends lost 4 bases and 12 bases, in that order; junction bases with no gene match: 14. CDR3 loop: CSVAPVLAEPRQFF. In DNA form, the CDR3 reads TGCAGCGTTGCCCCGGTACTAGCGGAGCCCCGGCAGTTCTTC.

The J gene is TRBJ1-5, the V gene TRBV27; 8 bases map to TRBD1. Germline assignment: CDR1 MNHEY and CDR2 SMNVEV (reference sequence). V lost 5 bases, J lost 5 bases, and 11 bases stayed unmatched. CDR3 size: 16 residues. The CDR3: CASSPKRGRGHQPQHF. As DNA, the CDR3 is TGTGCCAGCAGTCCCAAGCGGGGCAGGGGGCATCAGCCCCAGCATTTT.

This chain links TRBV6-1 with TRBJ1-5, with D possibly being TRBD1 (6 bases). CDR1 is MNHNS and CDR2 is SASEGT in the germline V gene. Trimming removed 2 bases at V and 0 bases at J, with 8 bases between. This CDR3 is 15 amino acids long. The CDR3 sequence: CASSETGYSNQPQHF. DNA of the CDR3: TGTGCCAGCAGTGAAACAGGGTATAGCAATCAGCCCCAGCATTTT.

DNA for the CDR3: TGCGCCAGCAGCTCTAGCGGGGGCTCAACTGGGGAGACCCAGTACTTC. This translates into CASSSSGGSTGETQYF. The chain joins TRBV5-1 to TRBJ2-5; 10 positions agree with TRBD2. The V and J ends lost 3 bases and 5 bases, in that order; junction bases with no gene match: 10. This CDR3 comprises 16 residues. CDR1 is SGHRS and CDR2 is YFSETQ in the germline V gene.

The J gene is TRBJ1-1, the V gene TRBV6-1; D is perhaps TRBD1 (5 bases). The V gene's germline CDR1 is MNHNS and CDR2 SASEGT. V was cut by 0 bases and J by 1 base, with 12 bases left in between. The CDR3 is made up of 16 amino acids. CDR3 loop: CASSEAIGGGNTEAFF. The CDR3 DNA is TGTGCCAGCAGTGAAGCTATCGGGGGGGGGAACACTGAAGCTTTCTTT.

CDR3 sequence reads: CASSVIGHEQFF. CDR3 in DNA: TGTGCCAGCAGCGTGATTGGGCATGAGCAGTTCTTC. The V and J genes are TRBV7-9 and TRBJ2-1; D ambiguous. The CDR3 has 12 amino acids. Germline V gene data show CDR1 as SEHNR and CDR2 as FQNEAQ (reference sequence). V was trimmed by 5 bases and J by 8 bases, leaving 10 bases between them.

This clone was detected only once. The chain combines TRBV11-2 with TRBJ2-3; 8 bases fit TRBD2. This CDR3 comprises 15 residues. Trimming took 5 bases from V and 4 from J; bases not matched to a gene: 8. Germline values: CDR1 SGHAT, CDR2 FQNNGV. CDR3 sequence: CASSAGTSYPDTQYF. CDR3 nucleotide sequence: TGTGCCAGCAGCGCCGGGACTAGTTACCCAGATACGCAGTATTTT.

The V call is TRBV9, the J call TRBJ2-1; TRBD2 agrees at 16 bases. Looked up from germline, CDR1 is SGDLS and CDR2 is YYNGEE. With V trimmed by 4 bases and J by 14 bases, 9 bases remained unmatched. CDR3 size: 15 residues. This chain's CDR3 is CASSTGTSGRALEFF. CDR3 bases: TGTGCCAGCAGCACTGGGACTAGCGGGAGGGCGCTGGAGTTCTTC.

The CDR3 loop reads CASTDQGGQNQPQHF. DNA for the CDR3: TGTGCCAGCACCGATCAGGGGGGACAGAATCAGCCCCAGCATTTT. The J gene is TRBJ1-5, the V gene TRBV6-1; 7 positions agree with TRBD1. The CDR3 runs 15 residues. After removal of 7 bases from V and 4 bases from J, the junction contained 10 bases not matched to a gene. CDR1 is MNHNS, CDR2 SASEGT, per germline.

This chain joins TRBV6-6 and TRBJ2-2; weak D call: TRBD2 (6 bases). The CDR3 runs 13 residues. CDR1 and CDR2 from the germline V gene are MNHNY and SVGAGI (reference sequence). The germline V and J ends were trimmed by 8 bases and 6 bases, with 13 bases remaining between them. The CDR3 region is CASGGTEPGELFF. DNA for the CDR3: TGTGCCAGCGGGGGGACCGAACCCGGGGAGCTGTTTTTT.

The rearrangement links TRBV11-2 to TRBJ2-5; 9 positions agree with TRBD2. Germline assignment: CDR1 SGHAT and CDR2 FQNNGV. Trimming at V came to 3 bases and at J to 2 bases, leaving 4 bases not matched to a gene. This CDR3 has 15 residues. In DNA form, the CDR3 reads TGTGCCAGCAGCTTGAGAACTAGCGGGCAAGAGACCCAGTACTTC. Residues: CASSLRTSGQETQYF.